A selection of T cell receptor beta chains follows, all from one sample in a study of blood T cell repertoires in COVID-19. Generated by immunoSEQ multiplex PCR, the TCRdb table keeps only in-frame clones and is missing some. Among under 200,000 clones listed, 80% to 85% were seen once. The sample was peripheral blood. The source is an elderly woman with active or convalescent COVID-19. CDR3s include the opening cysteine and the closing phenylalanine or tryptophan. The D gene is left open where the match is weak. Not every row has a clone size; where given, it reads once, few, many or a size class.

clone_size,v_call,d_call,j_call,cdr3_nt,cdr3_aa
NA,TRBV5-5,TRBD1,TRBJ1-6,TGTGCCAGCAGCCTCCCGACAGGGATGGATTCACCCCTCCACTTT,CASSLPTGMDSPLHF
few,TRBV11-3,TRBD1,TRBJ1-1,TGTGCCAGCAGCTTACAGGGGGCGAACACTGAAGCTTTCTTT,CASSLQGANTEAFF
NA,TRBV10-3,NA,TRBJ1-2,TGTGCCATCAGTGGTCGGATGGAGACTAACTATGGCTACACCTTC,CAISGRMETNYGYTF
NA,TRBV24-1,NA,TRBJ2-1,TGTGCCACCAGTGATCGGACTATTGGCCACAATGAGCAGTTCTTC,CATSDRTIGHNEQFF
NA,TRBV4-1,NA,TRBJ1-2,TGCGCCAGCAGCCAAGACCGTGATCCCGCGGAAGGCTACACCTTC,CASSQDRDPAEGYTF
NA,TRBV7-2,TRBD1,TRBJ1-3,TGTGCCAGCAGCTTAGACAGGGGGCTAGATGGAAACACCATATATTTT,CASSLDRGLDGNTIYF
NA,TRBV6-5,NA,TRBJ2-1,TGTGCCAGCAGTTCAGGTGGGGGGAATGAGCAGTTCTTC,CASSSGGGNEQFF
NA,TRBV19,NA,TRBJ1-1,TGTGCCAGTATGCGGGGGTCGGGCACTGAAGCTTTCTTT,CASMRGSGTEAFF
NA,TRBV30,NA,TRBJ1-4,TGTGCCTGGAGTGTACTTAATGAAAAACTGTTTTTT,CAWSVLNEKLFF
few,TRBV30,NA,TRBJ1-5,TGTGCCTGGAGCCAGGCCAATCAGCCCCAGCATTTT,CAWSQANQPQHF
NA,TRBV11-2,NA,TRBJ1-1,TGTGCCAGCAGAAACGAGGTGTTTGGCACTGAAGCTTTCTTT,CASRNEVFGTEAFF
few,TRBV7-2,TRBD1,TRBJ2-7,TGTGCCAGCACCTTGTCCGGGACAGGGCCCTACGAGCAGTACTTC,CASTLSGTGPYEQYF
NA,TRBV29-1,NA,TRBJ2-7,TGCAGCGTTGAAGCGCAGGGGTCCTACGAGCAGTACTTC,CSVEAQGSYEQYF
once,TRBV10-3,NA,TRBJ2-1,TGTGCCGCCCGTCAGAACCCCCGGGGTGAGCAGTTCTTC,CAARQNPRGEQFF
NA,TRBV7-9,TRBD2,TRBJ2-5,TGTGCCAGCACTAATCGATGGCGGGGGGAACCTACCCAAGAGACCCAGTACTTC,CASTNRWRGEPTQETQYF
NA,TRBV11-3,NA,TRBJ1-5,TGTGCCAGCAGTCGCTCAGGGGCGGGGGCTCCCCAGCATTTT,CASSRSGAGAPQHF
NA,TRBV21-1,NA,TRBJ2-3,TGTGCCAGCAGCAGGACAGGGGGCAGAGGAGATACGCAGTATTTT,CASSRTGGRGDTQYF
NA,TRBV27,TRBD2,TRBJ2-3,TGTGCCAGCAGTATTGGGACTAGCGGGGGCACAGATACGCAGTATTTT,CASSIGTSGGTDTQYF
NA,TRBV7-9,TRBD1,TRBJ1-4,TGTGCCAGCAGCTTAACCCGACAGGGGGCTTATGAAAAACTGTTTTTT,CASSLTRQGAYEKLFF
NA,TRBV19,TRBD1,TRBJ1-1,TGTGCCAGTTTCGACAGGGGCACTGAAGCTTTCTTT,CASFDRGTEAFF
NA,TRBV2,NA,TRBJ1-1,TGTGCCAGCAGGAAGACAGATTTATACACTGAAGCTTTCTTT,CASRKTDLYTEAFF
NA,TRBV18,TRBD1,TRBJ1-4,TGTGCCAGCTCACAACCGGGACAGGGGGGAGAAAAACTGTTTTTT,CASSQPGQGGEKLFF
NA,TRBV6-6,NA,TRBJ2-1,TGTGCCAGCAGTTACTCGGTAGCGGCAGACAATGAGCAGTTCTTC,CASSYSVAADNEQFF
NA,TRBV2,NA,TRBJ1-6,TGTGCCAGCAGTGAGGGGCGGGGTTCACCCCTCCACTTT,CASSEGRGSPLHF
NA,TRBV3-1/TRBV3-2,NA,TRBJ1-4,TGTGCCAGCAGCCTAGACAGGGAAAAACTGTTTTTT,CASSLDREKLFF
NA,TRBV2,TRBD2,TRBJ2-5,TGTGCCAGCAAGACCGGGACTAGCGGGGGGGAGACCCAGTACTTC,CASKTGTSGGETQYF
NA,TRBV4-3,NA,TRBJ1-4,TGCGCCAGCAGCCTCGCAGGGGCAGCGAAACTGTTTTTT,CASSLAGAAKLFF
few,TRBV11-2,NA,TRBJ1-1,TGTGCCAGCACCAGGGAATTCGACACTGAAGCTTTCTTT,CASTREFDTEAFF